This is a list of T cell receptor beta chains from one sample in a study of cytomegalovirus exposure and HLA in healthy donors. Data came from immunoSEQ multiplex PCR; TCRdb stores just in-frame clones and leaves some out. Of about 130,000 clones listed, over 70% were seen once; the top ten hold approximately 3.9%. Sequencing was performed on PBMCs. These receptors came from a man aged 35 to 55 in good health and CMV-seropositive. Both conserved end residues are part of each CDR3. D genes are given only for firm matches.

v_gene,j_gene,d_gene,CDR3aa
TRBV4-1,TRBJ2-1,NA,CASSPMAPMAGTSYNEQFF
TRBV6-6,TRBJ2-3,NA,CASSYSSGITDTQYF
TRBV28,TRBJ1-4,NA,CASSPRGGLNEKLFF
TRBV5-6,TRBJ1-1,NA,CASSGAGATEAFF
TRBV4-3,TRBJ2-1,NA,CASSPPGGGSLNEQFF
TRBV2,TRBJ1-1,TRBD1,CASSEGQGGAEAFF
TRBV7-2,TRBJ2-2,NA,CASSLDGEHGELFF
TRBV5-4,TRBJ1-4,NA,CASSERGGANEKLFF
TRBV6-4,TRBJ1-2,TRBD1,CASSGQGTGHYGYTF
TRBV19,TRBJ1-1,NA,CASSISRHMNTEAFF
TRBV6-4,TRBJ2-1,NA,CASSLNLVSYNEQFF
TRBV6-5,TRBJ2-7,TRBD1,CASQFAGGSYEQYF
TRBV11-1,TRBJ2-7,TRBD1,CASSLLGQGAYEQYF
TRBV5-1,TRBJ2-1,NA,CASSLVLGDEQFF
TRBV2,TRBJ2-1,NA,CASKGGDSYNEQFF
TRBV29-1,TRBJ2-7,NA,CSVGPRPREQYF
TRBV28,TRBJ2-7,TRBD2,CASSPRLAGEWEQYF
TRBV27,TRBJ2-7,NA,CASSLSFDTSSSYEQYF
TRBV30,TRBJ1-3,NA,CAWSSSGNTIYF
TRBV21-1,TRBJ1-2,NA,CASSKAGTGIVYGYTF
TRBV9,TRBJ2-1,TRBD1,CASRPRAGGDEQFF
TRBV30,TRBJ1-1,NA,CAWTLTVRTEAFF
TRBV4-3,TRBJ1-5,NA,CASSQEGGGPQHF
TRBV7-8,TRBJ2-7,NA,CASSLLDTHYEQYF
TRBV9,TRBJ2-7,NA,CASSVGNRLVDSQYF
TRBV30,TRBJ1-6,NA,CAWSVPVGGDPSPLHF
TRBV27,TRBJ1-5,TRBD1,CASRLEGTAGNQPQHF
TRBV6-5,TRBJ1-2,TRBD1,CASGPYYDRGHGYTF
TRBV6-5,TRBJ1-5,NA,CASTGGSNQPQHF
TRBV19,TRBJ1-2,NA,CASVDRSVIGYTF
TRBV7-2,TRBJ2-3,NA,CASSEPGLRDTQYF
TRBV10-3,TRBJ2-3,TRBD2,CATGRGTSTDTQYF
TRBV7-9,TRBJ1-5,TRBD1,CASSLEGGQGATPQHF
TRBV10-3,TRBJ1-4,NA,CAISGRGGNEKLFF
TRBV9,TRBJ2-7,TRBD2,CASSESGRKNEQYF
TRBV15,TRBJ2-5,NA,CATSPGTLQETQYF
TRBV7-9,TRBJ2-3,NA,CASSPGGAGEGTQYF
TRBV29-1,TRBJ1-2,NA,CSVTRGERNGYTF
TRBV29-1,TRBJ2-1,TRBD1,CSVTGYNEQFF
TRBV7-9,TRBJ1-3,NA,CASSLGPNRERNTIYF
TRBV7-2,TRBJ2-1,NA,CASSRLTGYNEQFF
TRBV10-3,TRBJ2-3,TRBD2,CAISGAGGPQDTQYF
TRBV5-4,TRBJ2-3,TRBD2,CASSLARGGRADTQYF
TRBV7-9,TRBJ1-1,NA,CASSLRDTEAFF
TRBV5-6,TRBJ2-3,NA,CASSYLRGRSGTDTQYF
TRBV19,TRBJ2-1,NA,CASSIDTGHFEQFF
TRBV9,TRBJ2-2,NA,CASSARPPSGELFF
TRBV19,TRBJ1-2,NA,CASSPGEYYGYTF
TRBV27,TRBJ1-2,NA,CASTRGGAGYGYTF
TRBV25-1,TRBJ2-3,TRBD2,CASSASYAAGARVTQYF
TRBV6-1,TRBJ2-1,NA,CASGSPPVYNEQFF
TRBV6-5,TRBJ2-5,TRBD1,CASSGPGTEETQYF
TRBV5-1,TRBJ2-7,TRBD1,CASSLGTGPSYEQYF
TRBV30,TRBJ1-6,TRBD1,CAWTRDSSSLHF
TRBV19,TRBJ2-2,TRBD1,CASRRTGSGELFF
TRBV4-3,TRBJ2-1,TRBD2,CASSQAPSGSLSYNEQFF
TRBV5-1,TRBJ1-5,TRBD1,CASSLDRGGNQPQHF
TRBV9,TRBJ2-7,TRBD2,CASSLGTSGSYEQYF
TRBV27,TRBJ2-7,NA,CASSLYLGGPRYEQYF